The rows below give T cell receptor beta chains drawn from one sample of a study of shared clonotypes between healthy human individuals. Method: immunoSEQ multiplex PCR; TCRdb's copy keeps in-frame clones and lacks some. The sample records 2 million or so clones, approximately 94% being singletons. Source material: naive CD8+ T cells sorted from blood. The receptors were gathered from a young man in good health. CDR3s include the opening cysteine and the closing phenylalanine or tryptophan. A D gene is named only where the DNA matches it firmly. Clone size is stated in some rows and not others, as once, few, many or a class when expanded.

-	TRBJ2-1	TRBV10-3	-	TGTGCCATCAGTAGCCCAGGGGACAATGAGCAGTTCTTC	CAISSPGDNEQFF
-	TRBJ1-2	TRBV5-4	-	TGTGCCAGCAGCCGCCCCGATCAGGGAATCTATGGCTACACCTTC	CASSRPDQGIYGYTF
-	TRBJ2-3	TRBV27	TRBD2	TGTGCCAGCAGCGGGATAGCGGGAGGAGATACGCAGTATTTT	CASSGIAGGDTQYF
-	TRBJ2-3	TRBV2	-	TGTGCCAGCAGTGAATCGACTTGGACAGAAGCAGATACGCAGTATTTT	CASSESTWTEADTQYF
-	TRBJ1-1	TRBV19	-	TGTGCCAGTAGGGGCCCCCTGCCTGAAGCTTTCTTT	CASRGPLPEAFF
-	TRBJ1-6	TRBV4-1	TRBD1	TGCGCCAGCAGCCTAGAAGGGGGCGAGAATAATTCACCCCTCCACTTT	CASSLEGGENNSPLHF
-	TRBJ2-5	TRBV2	-	TGTGCCAGCAAGATTTCGGCTGCTCAAGAGACCCAGTACTTC	CASKISAAQETQYF
-	TRBJ1-6	TRBV15	-	TGTGCCACCAGCAGAGATCAGGGAAGGGACTATAATTCACCCCTCCACTTT	CATSRDQGRDYNSPLHF
-	TRBJ2-3	TRBV7-9	-	TGTGCCAGCAGCCCGGGGGCAGATACGCAGTATTTT	CASSPGADTQYF
-	TRBJ2-6	TRBV11-2	-	TGTGCCAGCAGCTTAGCCCTGGGACCCTCTGGGGCCAACGTCCTGACTTTC	CASSLALGPSGANVLTF
-	TRBJ1-5	TRBV27	-	TGTGCCAGCAGTTTATGGATTGGTGATCAGCCCCAGCATTTT	CASSLWIGDQPQHF
-	TRBJ2-7	TRBV7-9	TRBD2	TGTGCCAGCAGCTTGGGGACTAGCGGAACCGGCCCCTACTACGAGCAGTACTTC	CASSLGTSGTGPYYEQYF
once	TRBJ2-7	TRBV5-1	TRBD1	TGCGCCAGCAGCTTGGGGGCCGGACAGGTGGCCTACGAGCAGTACTTC	CASSLGAGQVAYEQYF
-	TRBJ2-5	TRBV5-4	-	TGTGCCAGCAGTAAACAGGGGACTGGAGAGACCCAGTACTTC	CASSKQGTGETQYF
-	TRBJ1-2	TRBV27	TRBD1	TGTGCCAGCAGTTTATTGGGGACAGGGGATGGCTACACCTTC	CASSLLGTGDGYTF
-	TRBJ2-7	TRBV13	-	TGTGCCAGCAGCTTTAGGGGGAGGGCGATCTACGAGCAGTACTTC	CASSFRGRAIYEQYF
-	TRBJ2-2	TRBV7-2	-	TGTGCCAGCAGGGATCTAGCAGTCCCCACCGGGGAGCTGTTTTTT	CASRDLAVPTGELFF
once	TRBJ2-7	TRBV5-1	-	TGCGCCAGCAGCCCCTACGGAGGGTCCTACGAGCAGTACTTC	CASSPYGGSYEQYF
-	TRBJ2-1	TRBV5-1	-	TGCGCCAGCAGCTTGGTAGGCGGGATTGGGAATGAGCAGTTCTTC	CASSLVGGIGNEQFF
-	TRBJ1-2	TRBV27	-	TGTGCCAGCAGTGTCAGACCTTTAGGGAACTATGGCTACACCTTC	CASSVRPLGNYGYTF
-	TRBJ2-3	TRBV2	-	TGTGCCAGCAGTTGGTCCTCCCGCACAGATACGCAGTATTTT	CASSWSSRTDTQYF
-	TRBJ2-1	TRBV6-6	-	TGTGCCAGCAGTACCCCCCTGGGGCGATCCTACAATGAGCAGTTCTTC	CASSTPLGRSYNEQFF
-	TRBJ2-3	TRBV5-4	-	TGTGCCAGCAGCTTGTGGGGTACAGATACGCAGTATTTT	CASSLWGTDTQYF